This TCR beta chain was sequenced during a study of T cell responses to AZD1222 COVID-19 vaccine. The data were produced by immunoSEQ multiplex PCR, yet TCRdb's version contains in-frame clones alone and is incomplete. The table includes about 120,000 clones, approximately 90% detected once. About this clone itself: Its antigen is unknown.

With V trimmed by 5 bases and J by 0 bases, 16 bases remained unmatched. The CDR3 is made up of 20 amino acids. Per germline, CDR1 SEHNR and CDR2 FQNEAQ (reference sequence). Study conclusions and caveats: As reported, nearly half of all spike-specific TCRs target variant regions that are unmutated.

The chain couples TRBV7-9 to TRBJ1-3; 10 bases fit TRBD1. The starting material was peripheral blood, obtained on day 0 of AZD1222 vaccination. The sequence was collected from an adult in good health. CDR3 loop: CASSSSVWGTGAHSGNTIYF. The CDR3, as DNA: TGTGCCAGCAGCAGTAGCGTCTGGGGGACAGGGGCTCACTCTGGAAACACCATATATTTT.